Below, one T cell receptor beta chain is given with its context. Its antigen has not been determined. Base qualities are not at hand, and no much larger clone is one base apart. Its CDR3 holds 15 amino acids, cysteine through phenylalanine. This entry keeps only the CDR3 DNA: 45 bases, framed from base 1. Trimming accounts for 3 bases at V and 3 bases at J, while the number of junction bases matched to no gene is 3. The germline V gene supplies CDR1 SGHRS and CDR2 YFSETQ. These data originate in a study of T cell clonotyping in hematopoietic cell transplantation (dated by TCRdb to the early 2020s). Looking at the study overall: Pretransplant recipient samples were obtained after cytoreduction. The study collected around 130 blood samples from approximately 35 consecutive transplant recipients and their related donors. Recruitment of patients ran from September 2015 to early 2017, and follow-up continued until late 2020 or until death. General conclusions and limits of the study: Recipient TCR diversity fell after transplant, with pathologically expanded clonotypes rising progressively from day 30 to day 180. Broader TCR repertoire diversity after transplant was predicted by Inverse Simpson Index values from donors and from recipients before transplant. Just a small fraction of recipient repertoires overlapped with donor repertoires, and more than 97% appeared de novo at the given depth. Sample size was limited, and cells were not sorted, so CD4 and CD8 repertoire contributions could not be separated.

The immunoSEQ assay, a bias-controlled multiplex PCR using V- and J-specific primers, was used to amplify TCR beta CDR3 regions from genomic DNA. In a second PCR step, the CDR3 amplicons were tagged with a proprietary barcode plus Illumina adapter sequences. An Illumina MiSeq instrument was used to sequence the CDR3 libraries. Per the authors' processing: Export and quality control were done with immunoSEQ Analyzer 3.0, while downstream analyses used R Bioconductor and Immunarch. Only productive rearrangements in the normalized downsampled data set went into calculating the repertoire metrics. In the normalized cohort, a clonotype counted as pathologically expanded if the clonotype was larger than 5 templates. Repertoire diversity was measured with the Inverse Simpson Index. CMV-specificity analyses were carried out on the non-normalized data set to capture all clonotypes. What TCRdb holds here is the immuneACCESS table cut down to in-frame rearrangements. Part of the clones is not present; checked against another copy, under half of the missing clones reflect an unresolved V gene, and the others are unexplained. That table supplies the V and J calls and clone size; D and trimming were determined from the DNA. The sample records 35,000 to 45,000 clones, 85% to 95% of which are singletons. About 1.5% of the sample is held by the ten biggest clonotypes.

Explained via the paper, the time point label denotes: recipient sample about 28 days before transplant, after cytoreduction. Blood from recipients was drawn about 28 days before transplant and again at days 30, 100 and 180 after transplant. Using Nuclei Lysis Solution, genomic DNA was extracted from unfractionated peripheral blood mononuclear cells that were either fresh or cryopreserved. The receptor chain draws on TRBV5-1 and TRBJ2-2, with 9 bases matching TRBD1. The material was peripheral blood mononuclear cells, obtained before stem cell transplant. The TCR comes from a man aged 35 to 55 with chronic myeloid leukemia. Some clones in this sample may be carry-over from other donors' samples. The DNA sequence reads TGCGCCAGCAGCTGGACAGGGGTTGACACCGGGGAGCTGTTTTTT. This yields the protein CASSWTGVDTGELFF.